This T cell receptor (beta chain) emerged from a study of radiotherapy plus CTLA-4 blockade in lung cancer. Across the study: In around 17% of patients, objective responses were seen; 30% to 35% had disease control.

Points on this clone: No antigen is known for it.

Regarding the study as a whole: Early blood T cell clone dynamics reportedly forecast response best, with interferon-beta. TCR clones originating in tumors grew in number in blood after radiotherapy plus ipilimumab.

The germline gives CDR1 SGDLS, CDR2 YYNGEE. V was shortened by 0 bases and J by 4 bases, with 10 bases between the two germline ends. The CDR3 contains 14 residues. Some clones are missing from TCRdb's copy, which holds only in-frame ones; the method was immunoSEQ multiplex PCR. This table holds tens of thousands of clones, roughly 85% found once. This receptor was taken from a human donor with non-small cell lung cancer who had a complete response to radiotherapy plus ipilimumab. The material was peripheral blood, obtained from a patient treated with radiotherapy plus ipilimumab. V gene TRBV9 combines with J gene TRBJ1-2; D is possibly TRBD1 (6 bases). The CDR3 nucleotides are TGTGCCAGCAGCGTAGACCAGGGGATCTATGGCTACACCTTC. Amino acids: CASSVDQGIYGYTF.